A single sample is the source of the 10 T cell receptor beta chains below, sequenced in a study of CD8+CD57+ T cells in acquired aplastic anemia. The template for TCR beta VDJ and CDR3 sequence profiling was genomic DNA. TCRdb reanalysed the reads using MiXCR and keeps one entry per CDR3 protein. The repertoire consists of about 170,000 distinct CDR3 sequences, with 55% to 70% occurring once and the leading ten covering 45%. Material for sequencing was sorted CD4+, CD8+, or CD8+CD57+ T cells (not recorded which) from PBMCs. These receptors were obtained from a human donor in good health.

This sequence joins TRBV29-1 and TRBJ2-5; D is undetermined. V was cut by 3 bases and J by 0 bases, with 5 bases left in between. CDR1 is SQVTM and CDR2 is ANQGSEA in the germline V gene. The CDR3 length is 12 residues. The CDR3 region is CSVDTDQETQYF. CDR3 sequence (DNA): TGCAGCGTTGACACGGACCAAGAGACCCAGTACTTC. The full variable domain, its missing parts supplied by reference TRBV29-1 and TRBJ2-5, is SAVISQKPSRDICQRGTSLTIQCQVDSQVTMMFWYRQQPGQSLTLIATANQGSEATYESGFVIDKFPISRPNLTFSTLTVSNMSPEDSSIYLCSVDTDQETQYFGPGTRLLVL.

The V and J genes are TRBV9 and TRBJ2-7; 9 bases agree with TRBD2. Per the germline V gene, CDR1 is SGDLS and CDR2 is YYNGEE. The CDR3 sequence is 14 residues long. With 0 bases clipped from V and 3 bases from J, the junction kept 1 base outside the gene matches. The CDR3 nucleotides are TGTGCCAGCAGCGTAGATAGCGGGAGCTACGAGCAGTACTTC. Its translation: CASSVDSGSYEQYF. The full variable domain, its missing parts supplied by reference TRBV9 and TRBJ2-7, is DSGVTQTPKHLITATGQRVTLRCSPRSGDLSVYWYQQSLDQGLQFLIQYYNGEERAKGNILERFSAQQFPDLHSELNLSSLELGDSALYFCASSVDSGSYEQYFGPGTRLTVT.

Notes on this clonotype: A read error may produce the germline difference seen at one junction end. The chain has TRBV20-1 and TRBJ2-7; 8 bases are a match to TRBD1. The CDR3 runs to 12 residues. Germline CDR1 DFQATT, CDR2 SNEGSKA (reference sequence). CDR3 loop: CSATRQGYEQSF. As DNA, the CDR3 is TGCAGTGCTACAAGACAGGGGTACGAGCAGTCCTTC.

The chain uses TRBV4-2 and TRBJ2-1; D unresolved. The CDR3 covers 14 residues. CDR1 is LGHNA and CDR2 is YNFKEQ in the germline V gene. Trimming shortened V by 3 bases and J by 10 bases, and 16 bases separated the two germline ends. The CDR3 reads CASSQEMELFEQFF. The CDR3 coding sequence is TGTGCCAGCAGCCAGGAGATGGAACTGTTCGAGCAGTTCTTC.

The CDR3 loop reads CASSLRAGAGIRNEQFF. CDR3 DNA: TGTGCCAGCAGCTTACGCGCCGGGGCAGGGATACGGAATGAGCAGTTCTTC. J is TRBJ2-1 and V is TRBV7-8, with D perhaps TRBD1 or TRBD2 (5 bases each). The CDR3 is 17 residues long. The V gene lost 2 bases and the J gene lost 7 bases, with 21 bases spanning the gap. From germline, CDR1 is SGHVS and CDR2 FQNEAQ.

This clonotype was recorded at least ten times. The chain joins TRBV20-1 to TRBJ1-2; no definite D call. In germline, CDR1 is DFQATT, CDR2 SNEGSKA (reference sequence). The CDR3 is made up of 11 amino acids. The V and J ends lost 2 bases and 8 bases respectively, with 9 bases between them. The CDR3 sequence: CSARIGEGYTF. In DNA form, the CDR3 reads TGCAGTGCTAGAATAGGAGAGGGCTACACCTTC.

The V and J genes are TRBV15 and TRBJ2-7; 9 bases are a match to TRBD1. V gave up 2 bases and J gave up 5 bases; unmatched junction bases: 7. CDR3 length equals 15 residues. The germline V gene has CDR1 LNHNV and CDR2 YYDKDF (reference sequence). The CDR3 DNA sequence: TGTGCCACCAGCAGATCAGGGACAGGGCTTGACGAGCAGTACTTC. It specifies CATSRSGTGLDEQYF.

V gene TRBV20-1 combines with J gene TRBJ2-7, with 8 bases fitting TRBD2. The CDR3 consists of 14 residues. The germline CDR1 and CDR2 sequences are DFQATT and SNEGSKA (reference sequence). The V and J ends lost 6 bases and 2 bases, in that order; junction bases with no gene match: 9. The CDR3 DNA is TGCAGTGCCGAAAGAGCGGGGGCCCCCTACGAGCAGTACTTC. Protein: CSAERAGAPYEQYF.

This clonotype has at least ten counts. J is TRBJ2-1 and V is TRBV6-2 or TRBV6-3; 12 bases line up with TRBD2. Looked up from germline, CDR1 is MNHEY and CDR2 is SVGEGT. Trimming took 6 bases from V and 4 from J; bases not matched to a gene: 4. The CDR3 runs 15 residues. The CDR3 DNA is TGTGCCAGCAGCCGAACTAGCGGGAGGTACAATGAGCAGTTCTTC. Translating gives CASSRTSGRYNEQFF.

This clonotype has more than one count but fewer than ten. The chain uses TRBV7-3 and TRBJ2-7; unclear D gene. V was trimmed by 3 bases and J by 10 bases, leaving 16 bases between them. Germline values: CDR1 SGHTA, CDR2 FQGTGA. This CDR3 spans 13 amino acids. For the CDR3, the DNA is TGTGCCAGCAGCTTCAAGGGTGTAGATATACAGTACTTC. Translating gives CASSFKGVDIQYF.